This T cell receptor (beta chain) comes out of a study of T cell changes during pregnancy in multiple sclerosis. Data came from immunoSEQ multiplex PCR; TCRdb stores just in-frame clones and leaves some out. The sample has 30,000 to 40,000 clones, approximately 90% seen once. CDR3 size: 16 residues. The V gene end was trimmed by 1 base and the J gene end by 5 bases; junction bases not matched to a gene: 5. Germline values: CDR1 MNHNS, CDR2 SASEGT. The rearrangement joins TRBV6-1 to TRBJ2-1, with 10 positions matching TRBD1. This TCR came from a female donor with multiple sclerosis, enrolled in a pregnancy study. Sequencing was performed on CD8+ T cells from peripheral blood mononuclear cells, taken before pregnancy. In nucleotides, the CDR3 is TGTGCCAGCAGTGAAGTGACAGGGGGCGGACACAATGAGCAGTTCTTC. As protein: CASSEVTGGGHNEQFF.